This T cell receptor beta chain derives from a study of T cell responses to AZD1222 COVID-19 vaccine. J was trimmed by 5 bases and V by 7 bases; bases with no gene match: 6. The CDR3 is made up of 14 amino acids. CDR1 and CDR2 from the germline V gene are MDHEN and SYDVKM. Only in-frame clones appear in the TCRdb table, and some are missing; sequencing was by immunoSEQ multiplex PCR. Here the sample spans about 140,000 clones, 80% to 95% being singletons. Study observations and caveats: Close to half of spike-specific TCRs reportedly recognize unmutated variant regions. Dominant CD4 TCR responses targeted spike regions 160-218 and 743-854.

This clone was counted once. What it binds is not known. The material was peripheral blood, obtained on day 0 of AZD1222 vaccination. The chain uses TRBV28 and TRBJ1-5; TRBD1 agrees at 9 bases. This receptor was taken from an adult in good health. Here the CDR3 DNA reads TGTGCCAGCAACCCGGGACAGGGCGATCAGCCCCAGCATTTT. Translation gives CASNPGQGDQPQHF.